Listed below are T cell receptor beta chains from one sample, sequenced in a study of blood T cell repertoires in COVID-19. Clones were sequenced by immunoSEQ multiplex PCR, and TCRdb holds only the in-frame ones, with some missing. The data contain about 220,000 clones, approximately 83% of them singletons. Source material: PBMCs or T cells enriched from blood (not recorded which). The receptors shown here come from a woman in her forties or fifties who had been exposed to COVID-19. CDR3s include the opening cysteine and the closing phenylalanine or tryptophan. Fields, in order: clone size, D gene, J gene, V gene, CDR3 protein, CDR3 DNA. The D gene is left open where the match is weak. Only some rows state a clone size, as once, few, many or a class for expanded clones.

.,.,TRBJ2-1,TRBV20-1,CSVDSHNEQFF,TGCAGTGTGGACTCACACAATGAGCAGTTCTTC
.,.,TRBJ2-7,TRBV7-8,CASSQAQGGYEQYF,TGTGCCAGCAGCCAGGCGCAGGGGGGCTACGAGCAGTACTTC
.,.,TRBJ2-2,TRBV25-1,CASSERRTPNTGELFF,TGTGCCAGCAGTGAAAGGCGGACACCGAACACCGGGGAGCTGTTTTTT
.,.,TRBJ2-5,TRBV7-2,CASSFIGGGAETQYF,TGTGCCAGCAGCTTTATAGGGGGGGGCGCGGAGACCCAGTACTTC
.,TRBD1,TRBJ1-6,TRBV2,CASRTGTGANNYNSPLHF,TGTGCCAGCAGGACGGGAACAGGGGCGAACAACTATAATTCACCCCTCCACTTT
.,.,TRBJ1-2,TRBV6-1,CASSEMKGPYYGYTF,TGTGCCAGCAGTGAAATGAAGGGGCCCTACTATGGCTACACCTTC
few,.,TRBJ2-3,TRBV5-5,CASSLFRAGGSDTQYF,TGTGCCAGCAGCTTGTTTAGGGCAGGAGGGTCAGATACGCAGTATTTT
.,.,TRBJ1-2,TRBV4-3,CASSPSQGTYGYTF,TGCGCCAGCAGCCCTTCACAGGGAACCTATGGCTACACCTTC
.,.,TRBJ2-2,TRBV5-4,CASSLGLSGGELFF,TGTGCCAGCAGTCTGGGACTCTCGGGCGGGGAGCTGTTTTTT
.,TRBD1,TRBJ2-1,TRBV24-1,CATSDRTGRGNEQFF,TGTGCCACCAGTGACAGGACAGGGAGAGGGAATGAGCAGTTCTTC
once,TRBD2,TRBJ2-7,TRBV28,CASSFGGLAGGRSYEQYF,TGTGCCAGCAGTTTCGGTGGACTAGCGGGGGGGCGGTCCTACGAGCAGTACTTC
.,TRBD1,TRBJ2-7,TRBV3-1/TRBV3-2,CASSHRTGNEQYF,TGTGCCAGCAGCCATCGGACAGGGAACGAGCAGTACTTC
.,.,TRBJ1-1,TRBV29-1,CSVTISVGGGSEAFF,TGCAGCGTTACCATCTCGGTAGGTGGGGGGTCTGAAGCTTTCTTT
.,TRBD2,TRBJ2-1,TRBV6-2/TRBV6-3,CASSYPLAGGPSEQFF,TGTGCCAGCAGTTACCCCCTAGCGGGGGGGCCTAGTGAGCAGTTCTTC
once,.,TRBJ1-5,TRBV6-6,CASGVEDQPQHF,TGTGCCAGCGGAGTTGAAGATCAGCCCCAGCATTTT
.,.,TRBJ2-7,TRBV19,CASSMEAGPSYEQYF,TGTGCCAGTAGTATGGAGGCGGGGCCTTCCTACGAGCAGTACTTC
.,.,TRBJ1-1,TRBV13,CASSDGLNTEAFF,TGTGCCAGCAGCGACGGGTTGAACACTGAAGCTTTCTTT
.,.,TRBJ1-5,TRBV19,CASSMGGRDNQPQHF,TGTGCCAGTAGTATGGGGGGTAGGGACAATCAGCCCCAGCATTTT
.,.,TRBJ1-5,TRBV28,CASSTGGFNQPQHF,TGTGCCAGCAGTACGGGGGGTTTCAATCAGCCCCAGCATTTT
.,.,TRBJ2-5,TRBV3-1/TRBV3-2,CASSQYQDSNQETQYF,TGTGCCAGCAGCCAATACCAAGACAGCAATCAAGAGACCCAGTACTTC
.,TRBD1,TRBJ1-1,TRBV14,CASSPRDRGRTEAFF,TGTGCCAGCAGCCCCCGGGACAGGGGGAGGACTGAAGCTTTCTTT
.,TRBD1,TRBJ2-3,TRBV28,CASSLSSGTGGPDTQYF,TGTGCCAGCAGTTTATCGTCCGGGACAGGGGGGCCAGATACGCAGTATTTT
.,.,TRBJ1-1,TRBV3-1/TRBV3-2,CASSRSLSAESEAFF,TGTGCCAGCAGCCGAAGCCTATCAGCGGAGTCTGAAGCTTTCTTT
few,.,TRBJ1-5,TRBV6-4,CASPRRENQPQHF,TGTGCCAGCCCTAGGCGGGAAAACCAGCCCCAGCATTTT
.,.,TRBJ2-1,TRBV7-3,CASSLSGAHEQFF,TGTGCCAGCAGCTTATCAGGGGCGCACGAGCAGTTCTTC
.,.,TRBJ1-1,TRBV5-4,CASRRWRSTEAFF,TGTGCCAGCAGGCGCTGGAGGAGCACTGAAGCTTTCTTT